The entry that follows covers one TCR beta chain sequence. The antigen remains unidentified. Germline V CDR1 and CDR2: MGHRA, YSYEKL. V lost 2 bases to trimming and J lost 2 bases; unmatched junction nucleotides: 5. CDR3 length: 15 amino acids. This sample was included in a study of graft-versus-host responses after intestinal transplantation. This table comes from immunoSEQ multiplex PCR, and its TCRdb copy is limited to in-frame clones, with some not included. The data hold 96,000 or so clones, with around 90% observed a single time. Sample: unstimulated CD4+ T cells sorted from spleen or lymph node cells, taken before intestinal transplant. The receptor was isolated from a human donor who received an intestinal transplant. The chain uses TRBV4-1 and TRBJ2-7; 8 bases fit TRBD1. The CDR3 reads CASSQIQGATYEQYF. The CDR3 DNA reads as TGCGCCAGCAGCCAAATTCAGGGGGCAACCTACGAGCAGTACTTC.